This is a list of T cell receptor beta chains from one sample in a study of blood T cell repertoires in COVID-19. Produced via immunoSEQ multiplex PCR; TCRdb's table is partial and in-frame only. The sample shows fewer than 150,000 clones, approximately 80% of them seen only once. Input material: PBMCs or T cells enriched from blood (not recorded which). The receptors shown here come from a woman aged 18-29 years who had been exposed to COVID-19. The CDR3 runs from the conserved cysteine through the conserved F or W. The D gene is left open where the match is weak. A clone size is listed for some rows: how often the clone was seen (once, few, many), or a class if it is expanded.

D	size	V	J	DNA	CDR3
-	-	TRBV4-1	TRBJ2-3	TGCGCCAGCAGCGATAGAGATACGCAGTATTTT	CASSDRDTQYF
TRBD1	-	TRBV15	TRBJ2-1	TGTGCCACCAGCAGAAGGACAGGGACCTACAATGAGCAGTTCTTC	CATSRRTGTYNEQFF
-	-	TRBV19	TRBJ2-6	TGTGCCAGTAGTGAAGATCAGGGGTCTGGGGCCAACGTCCTGACTTTC	CASSEDQGSGANVLTF
-	-	TRBV12-3/TRBV12-4	TRBJ1-1	TGTGCCAGCAGTTTGAGGGCGAACACTGAAGCTTTCTTT	CASSLRANTEAFF
-	-	TRBV23-1	TRBJ1-4	TGCGCCAAACCGGGGTCTAATGAAAAACTGTTTTTT	CAKPGSNEKLFF
TRBD1	once	TRBV28	TRBJ1-2	TGTGCCAGCAGTGGATGGACAGGGGACTATGGCTACACCTTC	CASSGWTGDYGYTF
-	-	TRBV6-2/TRBV6-3	TRBJ1-1	TGTGCCAGCAGTTATGGGGGGTACACTGAAGCTTTCTTT	CASSYGGYTEAFF
-	-	TRBV20-1	TRBJ2-1	TGCAGTGCTAGTGGCAGGGTCCTGGGCAATGAGCAGTTCTTC	CSASGRVLGNEQFF
-	-	TRBV7-2	TRBJ2-1	TGTGCCAGCACCTCGACCGGGATACCCTACAATGAGCAGTTCTTC	CASTSTGIPYNEQFF
-	-	TRBV4-1	TRBJ1-2	TGCGCCAGCAGCCTAACCGACCGGGGGGGCGATGGCTACACCTTC	CASSLTDRGGDGYTF
-	-	TRBV7-3	TRBJ2-1	TGTGCCAGCAGCTTATGGGGGACTGGGACCTACAATGAGCAGTTCTTC	CASSLWGTGTYNEQFF
TRBD2	-	TRBV5-4	TRBJ2-5	TGTGCCAGCAGCTTGAGACTAGCGGAGCAAGAGACCCAGTACTTC	CASSLRLAEQETQYF
-	-	TRBV4-2	TRBJ2-2	TGTGCCAGCAGCCAAGGCGAGGGTGGGACCGGGGAGCTGTTTTTT	CASSQGEGGTGELFF
TRBD1	once	TRBV29-1	TRBJ1-3	TGCAGCGTTGCTCAATGGACAGGTGGAAACACCATATATTTT	CSVAQWTGGNTIYF
TRBD1	-	TRBV25-1	TRBJ1-6	TGTGCCAGCAGTGCGTTGTCAGGGGGCAGTTCACCCCTCCACTTT	CASSALSGGSSPLHF
-	once	TRBV19	TRBJ1-1	TGTGCCAGTAGTATTCGTCCAGGGCTGAACACTGAAGCTTTCTTT	CASSIRPGLNTEAFF
TRBD1	many	TRBV7-3	TRBJ2-2	TGTGCCAGCAGAACGGGACAGCACACCGGGGAGCTGTTTTTT	CASRTGQHTGELFF
TRBD1	-	TRBV7-3	TRBJ1-1	TGTGCCAGCAGCGTAGCCGGGACAGGGGAGACTGAAGCTTTCTTT	CASSVAGTGETEAFF
TRBD1	-	TRBV7-9	TRBJ1-2	TGTGCCAGCAGCCCGGGACAGCCGGGTAGCTATGGCTACACCTTC	CASSPGQPGSYGYTF
-	few	TRBV30	TRBJ2-5	TGTGCCTGGGCCCCGGGAATCCAAGAGACCCAGTACTTC	CAWAPGIQETQYF
-	-	TRBV21-1	TRBJ1-6	TGTGCCAGCAAACGCTATGGTATTCCGACAGGGGCACTTTACTATTCACCCCTCCACTTT	CASKRYGIPTGALYYSPLHF
TRBD2	-	TRBV4-1	TRBJ2-3	TGCGCCAGCAGCCAACCCTTACTAGCGGGGGGCACAGATACGCAGTATTTT	CASSQPLLAGGTDTQYF
TRBD1	-	TRBV5-4	TRBJ1-2	TGTGCCAGCAGCCCCAGACAGGGGATGGGTGGCTACACCTTC	CASSPRQGMGGYTF
TRBD1	few	TRBV19	TRBJ1-2	TGTGCCAGTAGGGCAGGGGGCACCTATGGCTACACCTTC	CASRAGGTYGYTF
TRBD1	-	TRBV7-6	TRBJ1-5	TGTGCCAGCAGCCCCGACAGGGGGCTGGTGCCCCAGCATTTT	CASSPDRGLVPQHF
-	-	TRBV28	TRBJ1-4	TGTGCCAGCAGTAGGAGTGCTAATGAAAAACTGTTTTTT	CASSRSANEKLFF
TRBD1	-	TRBV27	TRBJ2-3	TGTGCCAGCAGTTTTCTTCCGGGACAGGGGGATGCAGATACGCAGTATTTT	CASSFLPGQGDADTQYF
TRBD1	-	TRBV19	TRBJ2-7	TGTGCCAGTAGTACTTCGACAGGGGGCGCCAACTACGAGCAGTACTTC	CASSTSTGGANYEQYF
-	-	TRBV9	TRBJ2-3	TGTGCCAGCAGCGTAGAGGCGGGAACTAGCACAGATACGCAGTATTTT	CASSVEAGTSTDTQYF
-	-	TRBV2	TRBJ1-4	TGTGCCAGCACTCTGGGGCAGATTAATGAAAAACTGTTTTTT	CASTLGQINEKLFF
-	-	TRBV11-2	TRBJ2-7	TGTGCCAGCAGCTTAAGATGGGCGACCAACTACGAGCAGTACTTC	CASSLRWATNYEQYF
-	few	TRBV15	TRBJ1-4	TGTGCCACCAGCAGAGATAGGGAGGGGAGTGAAAAACTGTTTTTT	CATSRDREGSEKLFF
TRBD1	-	TRBV5-5	TRBJ1-2	TGTGCCAGCAGCTACGGGACAGGGGCCGCCCCGGCCTATGGCTACACCTTC	CASSYGTGAAPAYGYTF
TRBD1	-	TRBV7-6	TRBJ1-1	TGTGCCAGCAGCCTAGTTCATCCGGACAGGGATTATACGAACACTGAAGCTTTCTTT	CASSLVHPDRDYTNTEAFF
TRBD2	few	TRBV5-1	TRBJ2-3	TGCGCCAGCAGCTCCCCTTCGGGGGGACTAAGCACAGATACGCAGTATTTT	CASSSPSGGLSTDTQYF
-	-	TRBV18	TRBJ1-3	TGTGCCAGCTCATCTTCGGGTTTGTCCTCTGGAAACACCATATATTTT	CASSSSGLSSGNTIYF
-	-	TRBV9	TRBJ2-7	TGTGCCAGCAGCGCCAGAGGGGAGGAGTTCTACGAGCAGTACTTC	CASSARGEEFYEQYF
TRBD1	-	TRBV18	TRBJ2-5	TGTGCCAGCTCAGGACAGGGACGCGTATATCGAGGGACCCAGTACTTC	CASSGQGRVYRGTQYF
-	-	TRBV9	TRBJ2-7	TGTGCCAGCAGCGTAGGAGGGTACGAGCCAGGCTACGAGCAGTACTTC	CASSVGGYEPGYEQYF
TRBD1	-	TRBV7-9	TRBJ1-2	TGTGCCACCCGACTCGGACAGGGGAACTCTAACTATGGCTACACCTTC	CATRLGQGNSNYGYTF
-	once	TRBV18	TRBJ1-1	TGTGCCAGCTCACCACTCCCGTGGGGGGGCCAGAACACTGAAGCTTTCTTT	CASSPLPWGGQNTEAFF
TRBD1	-	TRBV6-5	TRBJ2-3	TGTGCCAGCAGTTACCAGGGGGTCAGCACAGATACGCAGTATTTT	CASSYQGVSTDTQYF
-	-	TRBV28	TRBJ2-5	TGTGCCAGCAGTTTACGCGGGATAGCGGAGACCCAGTACTTC	CASSLRGIAETQYF
-	-	TRBV18	TRBJ2-7	TGTGCCAGCTCACCGGACGGACAGTCCTACGAGCAGTACTTC	CASSPDGQSYEQYF
-	once	TRBV27	TRBJ2-1	TGTGCCAGCAGTTTGTCCGGGATCTACAATGAGCAGTTCTTC	CASSLSGIYNEQFF
-	medium-sized	TRBV20-1	TRBJ2-7	TGCAGCCCCGCGCGGGAATTCGAGCAGTACTTC	CSPAREFEQYF
-	-	TRBV2	TRBJ2-7	TGTGCCAGCTCCTTGGACAGCCCCCCACGGGCTTCCTACGAGCAGTACTTC	CASSLDSPPRASYEQYF
TRBD1	-	TRBV29-1	TRBJ2-7	TGCAGCGTTTCTCCCGGGACAGGCCACGAGCAGTACTTC	CSVSPGTGHEQYF
-	-	TRBV7-2	TRBJ2-2	TGTGCCAGCAGCCCCCACGGACAGAACACCGGGGAGCTGTTTTTT	CASSPHGQNTGELFF
-	few	TRBV5-8	TRBJ2-7	TGTGCCAGCAGCTTGGCCAACTCCTACGAGCAGTACTTC	CASSLANSYEQYF
-	-	TRBV7-2	TRBJ1-5	TGTGCCAGCAGCTTAGCCCCGACAGGCAACAATCAGCCCCAGCATTTT	CASSLAPTGNNQPQHF
TRBD2	-	TRBV25-1	TRBJ2-1	TGTGCCGCGGGGGTTTCCTACAATGAGCAGTTCTTC	CAAGVSYNEQFF
TRBD2	few	TRBV14	TRBJ2-7	TGTGCCAGCAGCAAGGGGTCCCTAGCGGGGCTAAGCTCCTACGAGCAGTACTTC	CASSKGSLAGLSSYEQYF
-	few	TRBV19	TRBJ1-2	TGTGCCAGTAGTATAGATGACCAGGGTTGGAGCTATGGCTACACCTTC	CASSIDDQGWSYGYTF
-	-	TRBV3-1/TRBV3-2	TRBJ1-2	TGTGCCAGCAGCCAAGATCCGCAGTGGCCCACCTTC	CASSQDPQWPTF
-	-	TRBV5-4	TRBJ2-7	TGTGCCAGCAGCTGGGGCCACGAGCAGTACTTC	CASSWGHEQYF
-	-	TRBV27	TRBJ2-5	TGTGCCAGCAGCCCCAGAGAGGGAGGAAGGGAGACCCAGTACTTC	CASSPREGGRETQYF
TRBD1	-	TRBV7-9	TRBJ1-2	TGTGCCAGCAGCCCCTCAGGGGGGCCGTGGGGCTACACCTTC	CASSPSGGPWGYTF
-	-	TRBV5-1	TRBJ2-7	TGCGCCAGCAGCTCTATGATCTCGCCTGGCTACGAGCAGTACTTC	CASSSMISPGYEQYF